This T cell receptor (beta chain) was retrieved from a study of blood T cell repertoires in COVID-19. Turning to the study itself: From the United States, Italy and Spain came samples of acute and convalescent COVID-19. Sources were T cells, B-cell-depleted T cells, or PBMCs; the material itself was cDNA or gDNA.

V lost 2 bases to trimming and J lost 2 bases, with 9 bases between them. The CDR3 is 15 residues long. CDR1 is SGHTA and CDR2 is FQGTGA in the germline V gene. Per the original methods: Using reference gene primer amplification, nucleated cell counts were estimated. Data came from immunoSEQ multiplex PCR; TCRdb stores just in-frame clones and leaves some out. Clone size and the V and J calls come from that table; the DNA yielded D and trimming. Here the sample spans about 140,000 clones, around 81% being singletons. This clone was counted only a few times. The receptor's source is a human donor in a cohort sampled during active COVID-19. The rearrangement uses TRBV7-3 and TRBJ2-2; D may be TRBD2 (6 bases). Sample: peripheral blood. CDR3 in DNA: TGTGCCAGCAGCTTAGCTGGGACTAACACCGGGGAGCTGTTTTTT. Amino acid sequence: CASSLAGTNTGELFF.